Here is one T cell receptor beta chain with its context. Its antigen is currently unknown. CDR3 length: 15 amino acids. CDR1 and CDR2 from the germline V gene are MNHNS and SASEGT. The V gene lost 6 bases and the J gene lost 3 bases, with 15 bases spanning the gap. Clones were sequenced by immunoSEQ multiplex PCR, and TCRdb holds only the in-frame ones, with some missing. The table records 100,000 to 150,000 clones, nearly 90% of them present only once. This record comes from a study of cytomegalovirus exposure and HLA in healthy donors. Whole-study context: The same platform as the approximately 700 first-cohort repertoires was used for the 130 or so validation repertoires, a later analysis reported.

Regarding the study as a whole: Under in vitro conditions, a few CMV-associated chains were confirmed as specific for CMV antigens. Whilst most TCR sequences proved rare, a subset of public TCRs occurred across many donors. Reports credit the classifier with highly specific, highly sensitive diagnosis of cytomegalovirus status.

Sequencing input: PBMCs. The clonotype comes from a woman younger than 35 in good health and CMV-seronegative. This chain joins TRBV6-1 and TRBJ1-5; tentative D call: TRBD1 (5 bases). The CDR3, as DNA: TGTGCCAGCAGCCCCAACGGGGGTTTCAATCAGCCCCAGCATTTT. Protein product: CASSPNGGFNQPQHF.